The TCR beta chain under discussion was sequenced for a study of blood T cell repertoires in COVID-19. The CDR3 runs to 18 residues. In germline, CDR1 is WNHNN, CDR2 SYGVQD (reference sequence). Germline trimming cut 0 bases from V and 4 bases from J; bases unmatched to any gene: 5. In the source study's methods: Reference gene primer amplification in the assay estimated nucleated cell counts. Method: immunoSEQ multiplex PCR; TCRdb's copy keeps in-frame clones and lacks some. That table supplies the V and J calls and clone size; D and trimming were determined from the DNA. The table shows 120,000 or so clones, with 87% occurring only once.

The sample was peripheral blood. The V call is TRBV10-1, the J call TRBJ2-2; 13 bases match TRBD2. The clonotype was recovered from a human donor in a cohort sampled during active COVID-19. The CDR3 DNA reads as TGCGCCAGCAGTGAGTCGACGGGACTAGCGGGGCGCACCGGGGAGCTGTTTTTT. Translating gives CASSESTGLAGRTGELFF.